Listed here is a single TCR beta chain. Its antigen is still unknown. With 4 bases removed from V and 2 bases from J, the gap between germline ends came to 5 bases. This CDR3 region has 13 residues. The germline V gene has CDR1 WNHNN and CDR2 SYGVQD (reference sequence). The source of the sample is a study of beta chain features in type 1 diabetes. Study-level results: Across all four CD4+ subsets, people with type 1 diabetes showed modestly shorter TCRB CDR3s. PCR might preferentially amplify shorter templates, equally in patients and controls.

Sequencing targeted expressed TCRB transcripts, as all isolated RNA had been reverse transcribed. Naive, central memory and regulatory T cell samples produced a mean of about 4 million reads. Libraries were prepared by immunoSEQ multiplex PCR; TCRdb keeps only in-frame clonotypes and omits some of them. Of under 850,000 clones listed, around an eighth are singletons. The chain couples TRBV10-1 to TRBJ2-2, with D uncertain. Sequenced material: naive CD4+ T cells from blood. The sequence was collected from a man younger than 35 with type 1 diabetes. In DNA form, the CDR3 reads TGCGCCAGCAGTGCAAAAAACACCGGGGAGCTGTTTTTT. Encoded protein: CASSAKNTGELFF.